This T cell receptor beta chain originates from a study of human T cells and chemical hapten exposure. As for the study in general: Reading of the patch tests, which applied 0.01% DPC to the upper back, occurred at 6 days. Whole-study findings and limits: Versus controls, significantly more large CDR3 similarity clusters arose from expanded TCRs.

TCRdb ran MiXCR on the RACE reads and lists one entry per CDR3 protein. The profile shows some 360,000 distinct CDR3 sequences, roughly 5.3% of them singletons. Time point here: pre-sensitization, week 0. Documented treatment: therapeutic diphenylcyclopropenone sensitization with weekly scalp DPC. The CDR3 is 15 residues long. V was clipped by 0 bases and J by 4 bases, with 13 bases between them. Germline lookup yields CDR1 SGHRS and CDR2 YFSETQ. Note on this clonotype: Antigen unknown.

The gene calls are TRBV5-1 and TRBJ2-5; TRBD1 might be the D (6 bases). This clonotype originated in a woman between 50 and 59 years old with alopecia areata. Some clones in this sample may be carry-over from other donors' samples. This material consisted of whole blood, taken in connection with sensitization to the hapten diphenylcyclopropenone (DPC). The CDR3 DNA reads as TGCGCCAGCAGCTTGGGATATAGGGGGTCAGAGACCCAGTACTTC. It is translated as CASSLGYRGSETQYF. Full variable domain (missing parts from reference TRBV5-1 and TRBJ2-5): KAGVTQTPRYLIKTRGQQVTLSCSPISGHRSVSWYQQTPGQGLQFLFEYFSETQRNKGNFPGRFSGRQFSNSRSEMNVSTLELGDSALYLCASSLGYRGSETQYFGPGTRLLVL.